This T cell receptor (beta chain) originates from a study of cytomegalovirus exposure and HLA in healthy donors. General observations from the study: The authors later linked a missense DCLRE1C variant to TCR beta V- and J-gene trimming. One later analysis reportedly identified an Asian-associated ancestry cluster that showed fewer N-insertions than the roughly 670-donor mean. Associated with HLA alleles at 0.05 false discovery rate in a later analysis were 17,000 or so TCR beta sequences.

Remarks on this clone: Its target is unknown.

With 60 Vbeta and 13 Jbeta primers, the PCR was carried out. Repertoires were generated with immunoSEQ multiplex PCR, while TCRdb's copy carries only in-frame clones and drops some. The data hold fewer than 150,000 clones, with around 77% observed a single time. The CDR3 has 20 amino acids. The germline V gene has CDR1 MNHEY and CDR2 SMNVEV (reference sequence). Trimming took 0 bases from V and 1 from J; bases not matched to a gene: 11. V and J are TRBV27 and TRBJ1-3; 11 nucleotides agree with TRBD1. This receptor was identified in a woman between 25 and 40 years old in good health and CMV-seropositive. The material sequenced was PBMCs. Here the CDR3 reads CASSLSSNPGTGGSGNTIYF. CDR3 bases: TGTGCCAGCAGTTTATCGTCGAATCCCGGGACAGGGGGATCTGGAAACACCATATATTTT.